What follows are 5 T cell receptor beta chains derived from one specimen sequenced in a study of T cells in Graves' hyperthyroidism and ophthalmopathy. Amplification of TCR beta CDR3 regions was performed using RNA transcripts as template. During a first-round RT-PCR of the TCR CDR3, the HTBI primer set was used. TCRdb passed the multiplex PCR reads through MiXCR, listing each CDR3 protein once. The sample carries about 560,000 distinct CDR3 sequences, approximately 16% recorded once. Sequencing input: blood. These receptors all stem from a young woman with Graves' hyperthyroidism.

This clonotype showed up just a few times. The CDR3 carries no conserved terminal phenylalanine or tryptophan, so it likely arises from a read error. The chain employs TRBV11-2 and TRBJ1-1, with D uncertain. Germline assignment: CDR1 SGHAT and CDR2 FQNNGV. The CDR3 covers 13 residues. Between the trimmed V and J ends, which lost 3 bases and 4 bases, there was a span of 9 bases. The DNA of the CDR3 is TGTGCCAGCAGCTTCCCCGGGAGCACTGAAGCTTTCCTT. As protein: CASSFPGSTEAFL.

This clonotype came up a few times. With a much larger clone just one base away, this may be a read error. The CDR3 does not end in the conserved phenylalanine or tryptophan, so this is likely a read error. The chain joins TRBV12-3 or TRBV12-4 to TRBJ1-1, with a tentative D call TRBD1 (6 bases). The CDR3 is made up of 11 amino acids. V lost 6 bases and J lost 11, with 13 bases in between. The CDR3 DNA is TGTGCCAGCAGCTCAGACAGGCCGGCTTTCCTT. Translation: CASSSDRPAFL.

Details on this clonotype: Just one base apart from a much larger clone, this may be a read error. The rearrangement joins TRBV20-1 to TRBJ2-5, with 8 bases identical to TRBD1. The better agreement between TRBJ2-1 and the DNA end casts doubt on the J call. CDR1 is DFQATT and CDR2 is SNEGSKA in the germline V gene (reference sequence). The CDR3 is 14 amino acids. The CDR3 nucleotides are TGCAGTGCTAGTCAGATGGACAGGGCAGAGACCCAGTTCTTC. Protein sequence: CSASQMDRAETQFF.

This clonotype was counted many times. The chain joins TRBV7-2 to TRBJ2-7; D may correspond to TRBD1 or TRBD2 (5 bases each). The CDR3 length is 13 residues. From germline, CDR1 is SGHTA and CDR2 FQGNSA. The germline V and J ends were trimmed by 4 bases and 3 bases, with 10 bases remaining between them. The DNA for the CDR3 is TGTGCCAGCAGCTCCAGGGAGAGCTACGAGCAGTACTTC. Translation gives CASSSRESYEQYF.

The rearrangement uses TRBV15 and TRBJ1-2, with TRBD1 identical over 7 bases. Germline V gene sequence: CDR1 LNHNV, CDR2 YYDKDF (reference sequence). V was clipped by 1 base and J by 8 bases; unmatched bases: 4. CDR3 length: 13 amino acids. The CDR3: CATSRGQGPGYTF. DNA of the CDR3: TGTGCCACCAGCAGAGGACAGGGCCCCGGCTACACCTTC.